This T cell receptor beta chain was found in a study of T cells in Graves' hyperthyroidism and ophthalmopathy. The overall study: Blood was drawn when the patient was first diagnosed and still untreated. Study-level points and caveats: Most thyroid clonotypes with frequency above 0.001 were detected in blood. Classification by a 13 V-J model distinguished ophthalmopathy from stable hyperthyroidism.

Amplified TCR beta CDR3 regions derived from RNA transcripts. An initial round of RT-PCR targeting the TCR CDR3 relied on the HTBI primer set. TCRdb called the multiplex PCR reads again in MiXCR, with one record for every CDR3 protein. The data show 540,000 or so distinct CDR3 sequences, more than 15% seen once. V lost 5 bases, J lost 4 bases, and 8 bases stayed unmatched. The CDR3 runs to 14 residues. CDR1 is SGHAT, CDR2 FQNNGV, per germline. PBMCs were obtained from approximately 10 ml fresh peripheral blood. This clonotype was counted many times. Its antigen is not identified. The chain joins TRBV11-2 to TRBJ2-7, with 7 bases lining up with TRBD1. The TCR originated in a woman in her 30s with Graves' hyperthyroidism. Sequenced input: blood. CDR3: CASSPETGLYEQYF. The CDR3 DNA reads TGTGCCAGCAGCCCCGAGACAGGGTTGTACGAGCAGTACTTC.